This T cell receptor beta chain comes out of a study of cytomegalovirus exposure and HLA in healthy donors. On this clone: Its target is unknown. Without the conserved terminal phenylalanine or tryptophan, this CDR3 likely stems from a read error.

The CDR3 extends over 15 amino acids. Germline CDR1 is MDHEN and CDR2 is SYDVKM. The junction had 10 bases not matched to a gene; V was cut back by 5 bases and J by 5 bases. The study ran its PCR with 60 Vbeta and 13 Jbeta primers. Sequenced by immunoSEQ multiplex PCR; TCRdb stores in-frame clones only, minus some. Its table records 100,000 to 150,000 clones. Overall study findings and caveats: A prior analysis recorded that most TCR beta V segments were productive about 87% or about 30% of the time. In a later analysis, TCR beta V- and J-gene trimming showed a link to a missense DCLRE1C variant.

The sequence derives from a woman between 35 and 50 years old in good health and CMV-seronegative. The rearrangement links TRBV28 to TRBJ1-2; 8 nucleotides match TRBD1. The sample taken for sequencing was PBMCs. CDR3 sequence: CASSAPEDREYGYTL. As DNA, the CDR3 is TGTGCCAGCAGTGCCCCGGAGGACAGGGAGTATGGCTACACCCTC.